This T cell receptor beta chain was observed in a study of cytomegalovirus exposure and HLA in healthy donors (dated by TCRdb to about 2017). For the wider study: According to an earlier analysis of several hundred of the donors, some 170 million T cells yielded roughly 110 million unique TCR beta sequences and about 280 Gb of sequence data. About 330 gigabases of sequencing data and around 90 million unique TCR sequences made up an early release that covered roughly 670 HLA-typed donors. Of the approximately 400 genotyped donors, about 84% fell in the genetic ancestry cluster associated with self-reported Caucasian donors. The study aimed to test whether signatures of past pathogen exposure could be identified by cataloging public T cell receptors. The study profiled the T cell repertoires of hundreds of subjects by immunosequencing and related them to cytomegalovirus serostatus. In addition to the first cohort of 650 to 800 subjects, a separate validation cohort of 100 to 150 different subjects was used. High-throughput TCR immunosequencing, statistical association of individual TCRs with disease status, and machine learning were combined to predict cytomegalovirus infection status. In a later analysis, previously published TCR beta repertoires from more than 500 donors were re-analyzed and high-resolution HLA genotyping was added so that TCR occurrence patterns could be studied. Rather than using new phenotypic data, the later analysis identified candidate immune exposures from TCR beta sequences and from how often those sequences occurred across donors. An earlier analysis of roughly 600 of the donors used high-throughput TCR beta sequencing to judge whether each TCR beta V gene segment behaved as functional or pseudogenic. Donor age, sex, ethnicity and CMV serostatus were compiled alongside the repertoire data. A later genetic analysis took genome-wide SNP genotypes for about three fifths of the roughly 670 donors and used that subset as a discovery cohort. All discovery cohort repertoires had been generated on a single sequencing platform. Both class I and class II loci were covered by HLA typing, at four-digit resolution. Typing coverage differed by locus: A, B, C, DRB1 and DQB1 were typed in roughly 620-630 donors, DQA1 in about 550, DPA1 in over 600, and DPB1 in roughly 470. Because of strong linkage in the cohort, roughly five DR-DQ haplotypes were treated as single units for association and clustering. Among around 400 genotyped donors of the cohort, an average of around 240,000 unique TCR beta nucleotide sequences was sequenced per donor, of which 15% to 20% were non-productive. What the work shows at the level of the full study, not this receptor alone: A later analysis found that TCR association rates varied across HLA loci, with DRB1 alleles showing the most associated TCRs and HLA-C alleles the fewest. According to a later analysis, most CMV-associated TCR beta chains appeared to be HLA-restricted, and the HLA associations seemed to be driven largely by CMV exposure. According to a later analysis, parvovirus B19, influenza, CMV and Epstein-Barr virus appeared linked to several top co-occurrence clusters. In a later genetic analysis, fewer N-insertions in productive TCRs were reported among donors in an Asian-associated ancestry cluster than the roughly 700-donor mean. In an earlier analysis of roughly 500 of the donors, most TCR beta V segments appeared in productive rearrangements about 90% or about 30% of the time, broadly matching IMGT annotations. In a later analysis, HLA-associated TCR beta chains were found to be more clonally expanded and to have lower generation probabilities than equally common non-associated chains. When HLA alleles, especially DR and DQ, strongly co-occurred, TCR associations were difficult to assign to individual alleles. Linkage disequilibrium might explain the correlated functional status among segregating V segments, but an unknown experimental factor could not be ruled out. Only TCR beta chains were sequenced in this cohort, and the absence of alpha or paired-chain data limited detectable features. The authors suggested that the approach could potentially be generalized to other disease states and immunological phenotypes. A cluster of highly shared sequence variants was judged likely to represent a technical artifact of the sequencing pipeline. The study gave a list of about 150 TCR beta chains associated with cytomegalovirus. At a false discovery rate of 0.05, a later analysis linked fewer than 20,000 TCR beta sequences to specific HLA alleles. A further reported finding was that TCR beta sequences accurately predicted the HLA-A and HLA-B alleles for most subjects in the first cohort. In both the original and validation cohorts, the classifier was reported to diagnose cytomegalovirus status with high specificity and sensitivity. Because some donors lacked HLA typing at each locus, the association tests relied only on the typed subset. A later genetic analysis associated a missense DCLRE1C variant with V-gene and J-gene trimming of TCR beta chains, and an independent cohort replicated the association. CMV serostatus was the only immune exposure information available for the cohort. The earlier analysis of around 600 of the donors excluded some 16 rarely observed V segments, including chromosome 9 orphons, because counts were too low. A few of the identified cytomegalovirus-associated TCR beta chains were confirmed in vitro to be specific for cytomegalovirus antigens. Most TCR sequences were seen in very few donors, while some public TCRs were found in many individuals. Roughly uniform sequencing depth across donors was assumed in presence/absence analyses, although this assumption may not hold.

Points on this clone: Its specific antigen is unknown. Base qualities are missing; no much larger clone stands one base away.

The protocol used for the library was the immunoSEQ multiplex PCR assay. For the multiplex PCR, a mixture combining 60 forward primers for TCR Vbeta segments and 13 reverse primers for TCR Jbeta segments was used. Amplification of the CDR3 region of rearranged TCR beta genes was performed with a multiplex PCR assay on genomic DNA. Amplified TCR beta libraries were sequenced as 87-base-pair reads on the Illumina HiSeq System. The paper's processing steps were these. In a later analysis, tens of millions of unique TCR beta chains were counted across the approximately 670 repertoires, and about 10 million of these chains were shared by at least two donors. To remove PCR and sequencing errors, raw reads were error-corrected and collapsed into unique sequences using a nearest-neighbor algorithm that merged closely related sequences. V, D and J gene segments were assigned by aligning CDR3 sequences to IMGT reference sequences. For a sequence to be retained, a match of at least six nucleotides was required to both a V gene segment and a J gene segment. A rearrangement counted as productive if the CDR3 had no stop codons and remained in frame with V and J, and every other rearrangement counted as non-productive. Following IMGT convention, CDR3 was defined as the stretch from the second conserved V-encoded cysteine to the conserved J-encoded phenylalanine. The earlier analysis of more than 450 of the donors excluded sequences that lacked an unambiguous match to a single V gene segment. In an earlier analysis of approximately 500 of the donors, a V segment was called functional when productive rearrangements were above 56.7%, and segregating when the standard deviation between donors exceeded 5%. A statistical classification framework was built for diagnosing cytomegalovirus status from the catalog of TCR beta chain sequences. A later analysis assigned V and J genes by comparing TCR nucleotide sequences with IMGT/GENE-DB human TR gene sequences. The TCRdist pipeline was used in a later analysis to assign CDR3 sequences and most-parsimonious VDJ recombination scenarios. In a later analysis, every TCR beta chain was defined by the combination of its CDR3 amino acid sequence and its V-gene family, and reads without a unique V-gene family were dropped. To address suspected cross-contamination and a sequencing artifact, a later analysis removed over 500 highly shared, low-generation-probability nucleotide sequences. In a later analysis, a clonal expansion index for each public chain was calculated from normalized within-repertoire ranks of inferred template counts. In a later analysis, generation probabilities were computed using a VDJ recombination model fitted to out-of-frame rearrangements, and the results were checked against IGoR. In a later analysis, TCR-TCR, TCR-HLA and TCR-CMV co-occurrence was scored with hypergeometric tests, and a repertoire-size bias correction was applied to TCR pairs. False discovery rates were estimated in a later analysis by permuting HLA or CMV assignments 20 times. In a later analysis, co-occurring TCRs were grouped with DBSCAN, and TCRdist sequence similarity was added when clustering was performed within HLA-allele-positive subsets. Repertoires with fewer than 30,000 or more than 120,000 public chains, plus five repertoires with anomalous nucleotide sharing, were excluded from co-occurrence clustering. The clones in this table, taken by TCRdb from immuneACCESS, are in-frame only. Not every clone is retained; where verified, under half of the shortfall comes from an unresolved V gene, and the cause of the rest is unknown. The DNA gave D and trimming, while V, J and clone size come from that table. This sample gives about 80,000 clones in total; roughly 65% of them show up just once. The ten largest account for roughly 4% of the sample.

The cohort was made up of about 610 healthy bone marrow donors. All cohort members were sampled while nominally healthy, although unrecorded immune exposures were likely present. The donor tested CMV seropositive, placing the donor among the 250 to 350 seropositive members of the cohort. A peripheral blood sample was collected from each donor, and TCR beta sequencing was performed on peripheral blood mononuclear cells. Genomic DNA extraction from the blood cell samples was performed with the Qiagen DNeasy Blood Extraction Kit. The sequence was collected from a male donor in good health and CMV-seropositive. What was sequenced was PBMCs.

The CDR3 protein is CASNPHPGKSYEQYF. The nucleotides read TGTGCCAGCAACCCACACCCAGGGAAATCCTACGAGCAGTACTTC. The chain is made from TRBV9 and TRBJ2-7, and TRBD1 may be the D gene, going by 5 matching bases. Trimming removed 6 bases from V and 1 base from J, leaving 17 bases between the germline ends. As encoded in the germline V gene, CDR1 is SGDLS while CDR2 is YYNGEE. The CDR3 covers 15 residues, taking in both the cysteine and the phenylalanine. The CDR3 DNA has 45 bases and is translated from base 1.